This T cell receptor (beta chain) was recovered during a study of T cell responses to AZD1222 COVID-19 vaccine. Study-level results: Spike-specific TCR breadth rose after two AZD1222 doses, and depth rose as well. Donors in the cohort were predominantly white British and more often female, and clonal diversity was possibly underestimated. Spike-spanning, vaccine-associated CD4 TCRs were dominant at 160-218 and 743-854.

Assay: immunoSEQ multiplex PCR; the TCRdb copy retains only in-frame clones and omits some. The sample comprises some 140,000 clones, around 89% of which are singletons, and around 3.2% rests with the top ten. As concerns this clone: Its target is not known.

The TCR sequence derives from an adult in good health. The sequenced sample was peripheral blood, obtained on day 0 of AZD1222 vaccination.

The CDR3 DNA sequence: TGTGCCAGCAGCTCGGGCGCGGGACTCACAAACAATGAGCAGTTCTTC. Translated: CASSSGAGLTNNEQFF. This chain uses TRBV5-4 with TRBJ2-1; tentative D call: TRBD2 (6 bases). The CDR3 contains 16 residues. V lost 3 bases and J lost 5, with 18 bases in between. Per the germline V gene, CDR1 is SGHNT and CDR2 is YYREEE (reference sequence).